This T cell receptor beta chain was recovered during a study of beta chain features in type 1 diabetes. Whole-study findings and limits: Insertion counts at VDJ junctions were lower in type 1 diabetes patients, who also showed more deletions there. A definitive answer on HLA type influencing TCRB rearrangement was not reached here. Using cDNA template may skew counts toward highly expressing activated cells.

It was one heparinised blood draw, averaging around 100 mL, that each donor gave. This clone was counted only a few times. What it binds is not known. At one end the junction does not follow the germline gene, possibly because of a read error. As every portion of the isolated RNA was reverse transcribed, the sequencing read expressed TCRB transcripts. This table comes from immunoSEQ multiplex PCR, and its TCRdb copy is limited to in-frame clones, with some not included. The table includes 200,000 to 250,000 clones, 13% to 15% detected once. Germline V gives CDR1 SQVTM, CDR2 ANQGSEA. CDR3 length: 12 residues.

The V gene is TRBV29-1, the J gene TRBJ2-5; D remains unclear. Sequenced: naive CD4+ T cells from blood. The TCR originated in a woman in her forties in good health. The CDR3 protein is CSVEDVRKRVDF. The CDR3 DNA sequence: TGCAGCGTTGAAGATGTCCGAAAACGGGTTGACTTC. Full variable domain (rest looked up from reference TRBV29-1 and TRBJ2-5): SAVISQKPSRDICQRGTSLTIQCQVDSQVTMMFWYRQQPGQSLTLIATANQGSEATYESGFVIDKFPISRPNLTFSTLTVSNMSPEDSSIYLCSVEDVRKRVDFGPGTRLLVL.